These T cell receptor beta chains were read from a single sample in a study of cytomegalovirus exposure and HLA in healthy donors. The assay was immunoSEQ multiplex PCR, and TCRdb's table has in-frame clones only and misses some. The data show some 97,000 clones, around 75% seen once. Sequenced: PBMCs. The receptors come from a male donor in good health and CMV-seropositive. The CDR3 runs from the conserved cysteine through the conserved F or W. Clone size is stated in some rows and not others, as once, few, many or a class when expanded.

j_gene: TRBJ1-1; abundance: -; v_gene: TRBV9; CDR3aa: CASSVETENTEAFF
j_gene: TRBJ1-4; abundance: -; v_gene: TRBV5-1; CDR3aa: CASSRTGTGTTTNEKLFF
j_gene: TRBJ2-7; abundance: -; v_gene: TRBV4-1; CDR3aa: CASSQEAGTGSYEQYF
j_gene: TRBJ2-1; abundance: -; v_gene: TRBV7-8; CDR3aa: CASTPPRRTRSSYNEQFF
j_gene: TRBJ2-3; abundance: -; v_gene: TRBV18; CDR3aa: CASSASGGTDTQYF
j_gene: TRBJ1-2; abundance: -; v_gene: TRBV29-1; CDR3aa: CSVASERRYGYTF
j_gene: TRBJ1-1; abundance: -; v_gene: TRBV9; CDR3aa: CASSVEVRLNTEAFF
j_gene: TRBJ1-2; abundance: once; v_gene: TRBV19; CDR3aa: CASTSPDRELGYGYTF
j_gene: TRBJ2-1; abundance: -; v_gene: TRBV4-1; CDR3aa: CASSQDPWTGPLYNEQFF
j_gene: TRBJ1-4; abundance: -; v_gene: TRBV7-9; CDR3aa: CASSLVLSGIAEKLFF
j_gene: TRBJ2-7; abundance: few; v_gene: TRBV20-1; CDR3aa: CSARVVYF
j_gene: TRBJ1-4; abundance: -; v_gene: TRBV4-3; CDR3aa: CASSQDRNEKLFF
j_gene: TRBJ2-5; abundance: -; v_gene: TRBV6-1; CDR3aa: CASSVDRGGGTQYF
j_gene: TRBJ2-7; abundance: -; v_gene: TRBV2; CDR3aa: CASRLQGANYEQYF
j_gene: TRBJ2-5; abundance: -; v_gene: TRBV7-2; CDR3aa: CASSEGRGRETQYF
j_gene: TRBJ1-6; abundance: -; v_gene: TRBV5-1; CDR3aa: CASSPDTESSYNSPLHF
j_gene: TRBJ2-7; abundance: -; v_gene: TRBV7-9; CDR3aa: CASSFNRDRSYEQYF
j_gene: TRBJ1-2; abundance: -; v_gene: TRBV6-5; CDR3aa: CASSYGTGGSYGYTF
j_gene: TRBJ1-1; abundance: -; v_gene: TRBV7-9; CDR3aa: CASSPIGGNTEAFF
j_gene: TRBJ1-1; abundance: many; v_gene: TRBV6-5; CDR3aa: CASSRQGGYTEAFF
j_gene: TRBJ2-2; abundance: -; v_gene: TRBV4-3; CDR3aa: CASSQVPGVSTGELFF
j_gene: TRBJ1-6; abundance: -; v_gene: TRBV25-1; CDR3aa: CASLQTGMSSPLHF
j_gene: TRBJ2-1; abundance: -; v_gene: TRBV19; CDR3aa: CASSIRTSGGDEQFF
j_gene: TRBJ1-1; abundance: -; v_gene: TRBV7-2; CDR3aa: CASSSDQGWATEAFF
j_gene: TRBJ1-2; abundance: -; v_gene: TRBV7-3; CDR3aa: CASSGRGSGYTF
j_gene: TRBJ1-1; abundance: -; v_gene: TRBV18; CDR3aa: CASSLLDSKNTEAFF
j_gene: TRBJ2-7; abundance: -; v_gene: TRBV19; CDR3aa: CASSIDLGLPSYEQYF
j_gene: TRBJ1-1; abundance: once; v_gene: TRBV5-1; CDR3aa: CASSFQGSPEAFF
j_gene: TRBJ2-1; abundance: -; v_gene: TRBV5-6; CDR3aa: CASSLGVWTGTYNEQFF
j_gene: TRBJ1-1; abundance: -; v_gene: TRBV5-4; CDR3aa: CASSRTGRMNTEAFF
j_gene: TRBJ1-5; abundance: -; v_gene: TRBV6-5; CDR3aa: CASSSRTGGNQPQHF
j_gene: TRBJ1-2; abundance: -; v_gene: TRBV2; CDR3aa: CASRFPGNEERGYTF